Below are 17 T cell receptor beta chains sequenced from a single sample in a study of regulatory T cells in long-lasting Graves disease. iRepertoire HTBI primers and Arm-PCR of CDR3 regions built TCR beta libraries. A single record per CDR3 protein comes from TCRdb applying MiXCR to the multiplex PCR reads. The sample contains around 450,000 distinct CDR3 sequences, 20% to 25% of which appear only once. As to time point: persistent/refractory GD, antithyroid drugs over 5 years with positive TRAb. Construction of the TCR library relied on RNA isolated from PBMCs. The material sequenced was peripheral blood mononuclear cells (PBMCs), taken when the disease was refractory, from a patient treated with antithyroid drugs. These TCRs come from a female donor with Graves disease.

This clonotype turned up a few times. The genes are TRBV27 and TRBJ2-7, with D possibly being TRBD1 (6 bases). There are 14 residues in the CDR3. Germline V gene data show CDR1 as MNHEY and CDR2 as SMNVEV (reference sequence). Deletions cut 6 bases from V and 0 bases from J, with 12 bases between. The DNA for the CDR3 is TGTGCCAGCAGCGACAGGATAAACTCCTACGAGCAGTACTTC. The encoded protein is CASSDRINSYEQYF.

V gene TRBV3-1 combines with J gene TRBJ2-2; D gene ambiguous. This CDR3 is built from 14 residues. Between the trimmed V and J ends, which lost 4 bases and 6 bases, there was a span of 12 bases. Germline V CDR1 and CDR2: LGHDT, YNNKEL (reference sequence). CDR3 loop: CASSRALVAGELFF. The CDR3 nucleotides are TGTGCCAGCAGCCGCGCTCTCGTTGCCGGGGAGCTGTTTTTT.

The CDR3 region is CASSLGTGGFLSSYEQYF. The CDR3, as DNA: TGTGCCAGCAGCCTCGGGACAGGGGGATTTCTGAGCTCGTACGAGCAGTACTTC. This chain uses TRBV5-6 with TRBJ2-7, with 11 positions matching TRBD1. The CDR3 has 18 amino acids. Germline lookup yields CDR1 SGHDT and CDR2 YYEEEE. Losses at the gene ends were 4 bases for V and 4 bases for J; bases not matched to a gene: 16.

This clonotype was picked up many times. This chain joins TRBV28 and TRBJ2-7, with D maybe TRBD1 (5 bases). The CDR3 has 14 residues. V gave up 3 bases and J gave up 4 bases, with 13 bases separating them. In germline, CDR1 is MDHEN, CDR2 SYDVKM. The CDR3 sequence: CASSLQGRAYEQYF. DNA of the CDR3: TGTGCCAGCAGTTTGCAGGGTCGAGCGTACGAGCAGTACTTC. Full variable domain (remainder filled in from reference TRBV28 and TRBJ2-7): DVKVTQSSRYLVKRTGEKVFLECVQDMDHENMFWYRQDPGLGLRLIYFSYDVKMKEKGDIPEGYSVSREKKERFSLILESASTNQTSMYLCASSLQGRAYEQYFGPGTRLTVT.

This clonotype occurred many times. CDR3 nucleotide sequence: TGTGCCAGCAGCTCCCCGGGGTCCTATGGCTACACCTTC. Translated, it gives CASSSPGSYGYTF. V is TRBV11-1 and J is TRBJ1-2; D is ambiguous. The CDR3 covers 13 residues. CDR1 and CDR2 (germline): SGHAT, FQDESV (reference sequence). Trimming stripped 4 bases from V and 4 bases from J, with 10 bases between.

At least ten counts were recorded for this clonotype. The rearrangement links TRBV6-1 to TRBJ1-5; TRBD1 agrees at 9 bases. This CDR3 spans 15 amino acids. V shed 6 bases, J shed 3 bases, and the junction held 6 bases outside the gene matches. Germline loops: CDR1 MNHNS, CDR2 SASEGT. Here the CDR3 DNA reads TGTGCCAGCAGCATCGGACAGGGGCTCAATCAGCCCCAGCATTTT. Its protein is CASSIGQGLNQPQHF.

The sample holds many counts of this clonotype. This chain joins TRBV6-1 and TRBJ1-1; D is perhaps TRBD1 (6 bases). Trimming pared 2 bases from V and 1 base from J, leaving 11 bases between. Germline V gives CDR1 MNHNS, CDR2 SASEGT. This CDR3 is built from 15 residues. This chain's CDR3 is CASSEFWTENTEAFF. The DNA of the CDR3 is TGTGCCAGCAGTGAATTTTGGACAGAGAACACTGAAGCTTTCTTT.

This clonotype was observed at least ten times. The chain combines TRBV7-6 with TRBJ1-5, with 7 positions matching TRBD1. Trimming removed 5 bases from V and 0 bases from J; junction bases left unmatched: 13. Germline V lookup: CDR1 SGHVS, CDR2 FNYEAQ. The CDR3 is 18 amino acids. As DNA, the CDR3 is TGTGCCAGCAGCCCTACAGTGAGGGGGCAAGATAGCAATCAGCCCCAGCATTTT. Translated: CASSPTVRGQDSNQPQHF.

The rearrangement joins TRBV28 to TRBJ1-3; D gene unclear. The germline V and J ends were trimmed by 7 bases and 2 bases, with 15 bases remaining between them. Germline V gene sequence: CDR1 MDHEN, CDR2 SYDVKM. This CDR3 has 15 residues. In DNA, the CDR3 is TGTGCCAGCACCCCACTCTCGGGTCCTGGAAACACCATATATTTT. This codes for CASTPLSGPGNTIYF.

To note about this clonotype: This sequence may be a read error, since a much larger clone differs from it by one base. The J gene is TRBJ2-7, the V gene TRBV28, with D hard to call. Germline-derived CDR1 and CDR2 are MDHEN and SYDVKM. This CDR3 is 14 amino acids long. The CDR3 reads CASTPRTWATRQHF. CDR3 nucleotides: TGTGCCAGCACACCGAGAACGTGGGCAACGCGGCAGCACTTC.

The chain is built from TRBV5-4 and TRBJ2-5; 7 bases are shared with TRBD1. V gave up 0 bases and J gave up 2 bases; unmatched junction bases: 4. Looked up from germline, CDR1 is SGHNT and CDR2 is YYREEE (reference sequence). The CDR3 is 15 residues long. The CDR3 spells CASSLVGTVQETQYF. CDR3 nucleotide sequence: TGTGCCAGCAGCTTGGTCGGGACAGTTCAAGAGACCCAGTACTTC. The whole variable domain, remainder taken from reference TRBV5-4 and TRBJ2-5, is ETGVTQSPTHLIKTRGQQVTLRCSSQSGHNTVSWYQQALGQGPQFIFQYYREEENGRGNFPPRFSGLQFPNYSSELNVNALELDDSALYLCASSLVGTVQETQYFGPGTRLLVL.

This clonotype showed up just a few times. This rearrangement joins TRBV19 to TRBJ1-1; D ambiguous. The germline gives CDR1 LNHDA, CDR2 SQIVND (reference sequence). The CDR3 runs to 11 residues. V was clipped by 1 base and J by 4 bases, with 1 base between them. The CDR3 protein is CASSIATEAFF. In DNA, the CDR3 is TGTGCCAGTAGTATAGCCACTGAAGCTTTCTTT.

This clonotype was counted ten times or more. The V call is TRBV2, the J call TRBJ2-5; the match to TRBD2 covers 9 bases. With 2 bases clipped from V and 0 bases from J, the junction kept 1 base outside the gene matches. The length of the CDR3 is 15 residues. Germline V gene lookup returns CDR1 SNHLY and CDR2 FYNNEI. Here the CDR3 reads CASSELAGHQETQYF. CDR3 bases: TGTGCCAGCAGTGAACTAGCGGGGCACCAAGAGACCCAGTACTTC.

V usage is TRBV11-3 and J usage is TRBJ2-3, with 9 bases identical to TRBD2. The trim removed 5 bases at V and 5 bases at J, leaving 8 bases unmatched. Germline V gene lookup returns CDR1 SGHNT and CDR2 YENEEA. The CDR3 spans 15 residues. The CDR3 here is CASSAVAGAVDTQYF. The CDR3 bases are TGTGCCAGCAGCGCCGTAGCGGGAGCGGTAGATACGCAGTATTTT.

In its sample, this clonotype was seen many times. V gene TRBV11-2 combines with J gene TRBJ2-1; D call uncertain. The CDR3 loop spans 13 amino acids. The germline V gene encodes CDR1 SGHAT and CDR2 FQNNGV. Trimming removed 2 bases at V and 2 bases at J, with 4 bases between. The CDR3 loop is CASSLSPYNEQFF. The CDR3, as DNA: TGTGCCAGCAGCTTATCACCCTACAATGAGCAGTTCTTC.

A few counts support this clonotype. The chain employs TRBV30 and TRBJ2-6; D perhaps matches TRBD2 (5 bases). CDR1 and CDR2 from the germline V gene are GTSNPN and SVGIG (reference sequence). The CDR3 has 16 amino acids. V was shortened by 5 bases and J by 1 base, with 15 bases between the two germline ends. CDR3 sequence: CAWGWIERSGANVLTF. For the CDR3, the DNA is TGTGCCTGGGGATGGATCGAGCGGTCTGGGGCCAACGTCCTGACTTTC.

This clonotype was picked up many times. V usage is TRBV28 and J usage is TRBJ2-5; D is unclear. V shed 2 bases and J shed 7 bases, with 5 bases lying between them. CDR3 size: 11 residues. Germline V gene data show CDR1 as MDHEN and CDR2 as SYDVKM. In DNA form, the CDR3 reads TGTGCCAGCAGTTTAGTTGGGACCCAGTACTTC. Translated, it gives CASSLVGTQYF.